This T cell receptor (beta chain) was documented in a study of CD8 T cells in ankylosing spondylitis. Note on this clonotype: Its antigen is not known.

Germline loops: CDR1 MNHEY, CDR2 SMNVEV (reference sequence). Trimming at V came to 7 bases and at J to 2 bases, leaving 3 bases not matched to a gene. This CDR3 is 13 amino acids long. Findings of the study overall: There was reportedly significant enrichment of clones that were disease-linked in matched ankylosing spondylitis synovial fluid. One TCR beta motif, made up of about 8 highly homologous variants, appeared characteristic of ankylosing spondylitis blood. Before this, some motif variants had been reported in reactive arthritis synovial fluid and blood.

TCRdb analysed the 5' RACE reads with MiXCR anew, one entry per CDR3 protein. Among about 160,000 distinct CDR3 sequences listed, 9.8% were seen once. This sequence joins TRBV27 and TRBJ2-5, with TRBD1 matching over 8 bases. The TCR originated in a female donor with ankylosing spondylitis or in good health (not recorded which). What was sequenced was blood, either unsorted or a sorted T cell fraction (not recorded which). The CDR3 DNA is TGTGCCAGCATGGGACAGGAGCAAGAGACCCAGTACTTC. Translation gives CASMGQEQETQYF.